These T cell receptor beta chains were read from a single sample in a study of T cell repertoires in cytomegalovirus infection. The antigens for these receptors are not known. TCRdb analysed the reads with MiXCR anew, one entry per CDR3 protein. The sample includes roughly 500,000 distinct CDR3 sequences, roughly 34% seen only once; the top ten take about a sixth. This specimen consisted of cultured PBMCs, obtained from culture after CMV antigen stimulation. The receptors originated from a human donor in good health (CMV status not recorded). Some clones in this sample may be carry-over from other donors' samples. CDR3s include the opening cysteine and the closing phenylalanine or tryptophan. The order of the fields is clone size, J gene, V gene, D gene, CDR3 DNA, CDR3 protein. The D gene is left open where the match is weak. Rows may omit the clone size; those that give it use once, few, many or a size class.

>.|TRBJ2-1|TRBV10-3|.
TGTGCCATCAGCCCTAGGGTGGCGATGGACAATGAGCAGTTCTTC
CAISPRVAMDNEQFF
>.|TRBJ2-7|TRBV12-3/TRBV12-4|.
TGTGCCAGCAGTTTAGCGGACTACTCCTACGAGCAGTACTTC
CASSLADYSYEQYF
>.|TRBJ2-3|TRBV4-1|TRBD2
TGCGCCAGCAGCCAAGATGGGCGGGGGAGCACAGATACGCAGTATTTT
CASSQDGRGSTDTQYF
>.|TRBJ2-7|TRBV7-6|TRBD2
TGTGCCAGCAGCCCCGGGACTAGCGGGAGGGACTCCTACGAGCAGTACTTC
CASSPGTSGRDSYEQYF
>.|TRBJ2-5|TRBV7-2|TRBD1
TGTGCCAGCAGCTTAATGACAGGGGGTGAGACCCAGTACTTC
CASSLMTGGETQYF
>.|TRBJ1-3|TRBV19|.
TGTGCCAGTAGAACTGGTCGGGGCTCTGGAAACACCATATATTTT
CASRTGRGSGNTIYF
>.|TRBJ2-2|TRBV7-3|.
TGTGCCAGCAGCTTTTACGGCGACGGGGAGCTGTTTTTT
CASSFYGDGELFF
>.|TRBJ1-1|TRBV6-1|TRBD1
TGTGCCAGCAGTTTCCGGACAGGGGGCGGCACTGAAGCTTTCTTT
CASSFRTGGGTEAFF
>.|TRBJ1-1|TRBV7-3|.
TGTGCCAGCAGCTTAAGCCCAATGAACACTGAAGCTTTCTTT
CASSLSPMNTEAFF
>.|TRBJ2-6|TRBV4-3|.
TGCGCCAGCAGCCAGGAGGGGACAGTCTCTGGGGCCAACGTCCTGACTTTC
CASSQEGTVSGANVLTF
>.|TRBJ2-3|TRBV12-3/TRBV12-4|.
TGTGCCAGCGCGTTGGGGGCCGGGACTATCACAGATACGCAGTATTTT
CASALGAGTITDTQYF
>.|TRBJ2-7|TRBV11-2|TRBD1
TGTGCCAGCAGCTTAGATCGGGCCAGGGGGCGCAGCTTTTACGAGCAGTACTTC
CASSLDRARGRSFYEQYF
>many|TRBJ2-7|TRBV10-3|TRBD2
TGTGCCATCAGTTTGACTAGCGGTACGAGGGAGCAGTACTTC
CAISLTSGTREQYF
>.|TRBJ2-3|TRBV7-9|.
TGTGCCAGCAGCTTAGGGGACGGGGTAGGCACAGATACGCAGTATTTT
CASSLGDGVGTDTQYF
>few|TRBJ2-7|TRBV7-6|.
TGTGCCAGCAGCTCGACATTGCAGGAGATACTCTACGAGCAGTACTTC
CASSSTLQEILYEQYF
>many|TRBJ1-5|TRBV6-2/TRBV6-3|TRBD1
TGTGCCAGCAGGACAGGGAATCAGCCCCAGCATTTT
CASRTGNQPQHF
>few|TRBJ1-3|TRBV28|.
TGTGCCAGCAGTTTACGCGTTTCGTACGGCTACTCTGGAAACACCATATATTTT
CASSLRVSYGYSGNTIYF
>.|TRBJ1-2|TRBV27|.
TGTGCCAGCAGTGGACCGTTCGCCTATGGCTACACCTTC
CASSGPFAYGYTF
>.|TRBJ2-5|TRBV7-6|.
TGTGCCAGCAGCTCCCTGGTTATGTACGGGGGCGGGACCCAGTACTTC
CASSSLVMYGGGTQYF
>.|TRBJ1-2|TRBV5-1|.
TGCGCCAGCAGCTTGATTTCGGGGAGCGGTGGCTACACCTTC
CASSLISGSGGYTF
>.|TRBJ2-7|TRBV4-3|TRBD1
TGCGCCAGCAGCCAAGATCCGGGACAGGGAGTCTACGAGCAGTACTTC
CASSQDPGQGVYEQYF
>few|TRBJ1-1|TRBV7-2|.
TGTGCCAGCAGCTTAGTTGGGTATATGAACACTGAAGCTTTCTTT
CASSLVGYMNTEAFF
>.|TRBJ2-1|TRBV5-1|.
TGCGCCAGCAGCTTGTTTGGTCAAAACGAGTTAAGCTCCTACAATGAGCAGTTCTTC
CASSLFGQNELSSYNEQFF
>few|TRBJ1-4|TRBV7-9|TRBD1
TGTGCCAGCAGCTTTGACAGGGGAGGTGAAAAACTGTTTTTT
CASSFDRGGEKLFF
>.|TRBJ2-7|TRBV6-1|TRBD2
TGTGCCAGCAGGGCCGGGCTAGCGGACTCCTACGAGCAGTACTTC
CASRAGLADSYEQYF